This paragraph reports one T cell receptor (beta chain). cDNA came from about 0.46 to 1 ug RNA primed by random hexamers. Amplification of TCR beta CDR3 spanned 54 Vbeta and 13 Jbeta via immunoSEQ multiplex PCR. TCRdb fed the immunoSEQ multiplex PCR reads into MiXCR, producing one record per CDR3 protein. There are 150,000 to 200,000 distinct CDR3 sequences in the sample; less than 95% occur only once, and 0.085% to 0.11% lies in the top ten. The data derive from a study of CD8 T cells in Susac syndrome. The CDR3 runs to 15 residues. The V gene's germline CDR1 is MDHEN and CDR2 SYDVKM. With 5 bases removed from V and 1 base from J, the gap between germline ends came to 12 bases. Sequencing of TCR beta covered CD8+ and CD4+ T cells obtained from blood.

The chain recombines TRBV28 with TRBJ1-3; D uncertain. The TCR comes from a human donor in good health. The sample consisted of CD4+ T cells from PBMCs. Written as DNA, the CDR3 is TGTGCCAGCAGTCCTCCGGTTGGATCTGGAAACACCATATATTTT. This encodes CASSPPVGSGNTIYF.